This T cell receptor beta chain was sequenced during a study of OX40 agonist ivuxolimab in advanced cancers. Per germline, CDR1 SGHRS and CDR2 YFSETQ. Trimming removed 0 bases from V and 3 bases from J; junction bases left unmatched: 1. This CDR3 has 14 residues. Profiling relied on immunoSEQ multiplex PCR, and the TCRdb table lists in-frame clones only, not all of them. The sample lists 45,000 to 65,000 clones; over 75% were seen once. This sample comprised CD4+ or CD8+ T cells sorted from blood, obtained in a trial of the OX40 agonist ivuxolimab. The chain couples TRBV5-1 to TRBJ1-2; 8 bases are a match to TRBD1. The sequence came from an adult with an advanced solid tumor such as melanoma, head and neck, liver or kidney cancer. The CDR3 sequence is CASSLDRGDYGYTF. The CDR3, as DNA: TGCGCCAGCAGCTTGGACAGGGGGGACTATGGCTACACCTTC.